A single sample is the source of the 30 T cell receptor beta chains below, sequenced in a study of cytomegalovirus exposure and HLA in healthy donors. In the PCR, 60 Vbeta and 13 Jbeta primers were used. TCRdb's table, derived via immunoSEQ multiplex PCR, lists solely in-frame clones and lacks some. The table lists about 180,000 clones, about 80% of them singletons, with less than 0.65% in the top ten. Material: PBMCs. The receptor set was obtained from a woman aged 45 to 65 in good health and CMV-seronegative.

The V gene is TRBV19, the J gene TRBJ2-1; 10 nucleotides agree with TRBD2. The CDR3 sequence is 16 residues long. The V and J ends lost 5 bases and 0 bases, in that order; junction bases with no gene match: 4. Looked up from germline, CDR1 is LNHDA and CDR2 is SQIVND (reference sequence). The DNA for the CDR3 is TGTGCCAGTAGTGAGGCTAGCGGGAGCTCCTACAATGAGCAGTTCTTC. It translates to CASSEASGSSYNEQFF.

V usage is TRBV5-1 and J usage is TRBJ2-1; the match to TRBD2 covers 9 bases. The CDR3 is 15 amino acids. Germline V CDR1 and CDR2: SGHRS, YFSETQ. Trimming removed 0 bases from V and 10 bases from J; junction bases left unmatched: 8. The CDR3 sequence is CASSLVGGRAGEQFF. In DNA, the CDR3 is TGCGCCAGCAGCTTGGTCGGCGGGAGGGCGGGGGAGCAGTTCTTC.

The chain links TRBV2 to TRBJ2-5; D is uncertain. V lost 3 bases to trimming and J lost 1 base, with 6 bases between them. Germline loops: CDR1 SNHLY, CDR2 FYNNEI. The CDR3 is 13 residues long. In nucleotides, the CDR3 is TGTGCCAGCAGTGATCTGTCCCAAGAGACCCAGTACTTC. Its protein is CASSDLSQETQYF.

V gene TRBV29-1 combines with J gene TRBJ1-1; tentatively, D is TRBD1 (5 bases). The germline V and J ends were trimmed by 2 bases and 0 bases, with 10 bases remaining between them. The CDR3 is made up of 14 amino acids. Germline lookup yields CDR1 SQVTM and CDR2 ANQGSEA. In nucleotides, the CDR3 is TGCAGCGTTGAAACTGGGACTTTGAACACTGAAGCTTTCTTT. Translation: CSVETGTLNTEAFF.

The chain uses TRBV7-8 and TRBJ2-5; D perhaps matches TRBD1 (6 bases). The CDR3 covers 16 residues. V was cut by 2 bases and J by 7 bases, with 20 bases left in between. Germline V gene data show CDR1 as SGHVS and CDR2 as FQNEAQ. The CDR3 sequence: CASSLFEGVARGTQYF. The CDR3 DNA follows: TGTGCCAGCAGCTTATTTGAGGGGGTAGCGAGGGGGACCCAGTACTTC.

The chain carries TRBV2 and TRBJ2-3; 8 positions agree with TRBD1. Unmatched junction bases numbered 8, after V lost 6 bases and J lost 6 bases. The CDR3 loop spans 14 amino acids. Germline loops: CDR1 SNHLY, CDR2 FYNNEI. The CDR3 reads CASSGQGGLDTQYF. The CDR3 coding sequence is TGTGCCAGCAGCGGACAGGGAGGTTTGGATACGCAGTATTTT.

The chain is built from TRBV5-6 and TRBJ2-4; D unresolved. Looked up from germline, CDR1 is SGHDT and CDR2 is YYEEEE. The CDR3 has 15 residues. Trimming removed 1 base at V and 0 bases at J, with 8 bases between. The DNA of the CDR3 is TGTGCCAGCAGCTTGATCTCGGTAGCCAAAAACATTCAGTACTTC. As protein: CASSLISVAKNIQYF.

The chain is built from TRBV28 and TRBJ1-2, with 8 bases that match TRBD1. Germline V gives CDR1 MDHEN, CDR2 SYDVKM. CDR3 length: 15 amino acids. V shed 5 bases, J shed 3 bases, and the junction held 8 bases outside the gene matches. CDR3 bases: TGTGCCAGCAGTGCTCGGACAGGGATTTACTATGGCTACACCTTC. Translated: CASSARTGIYYGYTF.

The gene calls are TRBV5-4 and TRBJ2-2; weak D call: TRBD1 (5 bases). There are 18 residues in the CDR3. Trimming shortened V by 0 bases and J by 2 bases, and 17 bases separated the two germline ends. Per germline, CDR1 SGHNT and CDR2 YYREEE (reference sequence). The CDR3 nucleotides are TGTGCCAGCAGCTTGGCGGCAGGGTCATTAAGAAACACCGGGGAGCTGTTTTTT. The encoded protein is CASSLAAGSLRNTGELFF.

CDR3 in DNA: TGTGCCAGCAGAACAGGGGAAGGGGCTGAAGCTTTCTTT. This codes for CASRTGEGAEAFF. The J gene is TRBJ1-1, the V gene TRBV2; 7 bases are a match to TRBD1. J was trimmed by 6 bases and V by 6 bases; bases with no gene match: 7. The CDR3 sequence is 13 residues long. Germline V lookup: CDR1 SNHLY, CDR2 FYNNEI.

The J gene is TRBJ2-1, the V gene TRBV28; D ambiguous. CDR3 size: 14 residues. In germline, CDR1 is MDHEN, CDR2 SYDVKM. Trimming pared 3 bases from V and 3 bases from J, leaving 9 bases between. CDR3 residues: CASSLRGFYNEQFF. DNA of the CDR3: TGTGCCAGCAGTTTGCGAGGTTTCTACAATGAGCAGTTCTTC.

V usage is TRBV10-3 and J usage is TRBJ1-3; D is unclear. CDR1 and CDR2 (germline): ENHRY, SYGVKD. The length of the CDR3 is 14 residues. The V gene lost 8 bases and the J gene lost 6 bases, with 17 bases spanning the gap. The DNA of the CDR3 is TGTGCCATCCAGTCTTCAGGCAATACAAACACCATATATTTT. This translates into CAIQSSGNTNTIYF.

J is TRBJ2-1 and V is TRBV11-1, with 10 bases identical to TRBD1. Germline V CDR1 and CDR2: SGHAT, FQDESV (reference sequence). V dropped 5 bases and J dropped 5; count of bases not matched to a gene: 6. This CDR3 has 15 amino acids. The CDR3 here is CASSPDRGRNNEQFF. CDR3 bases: TGTGCCAGCAGCCCAGACAGGGGGCGTAACAATGAGCAGTTCTTC.

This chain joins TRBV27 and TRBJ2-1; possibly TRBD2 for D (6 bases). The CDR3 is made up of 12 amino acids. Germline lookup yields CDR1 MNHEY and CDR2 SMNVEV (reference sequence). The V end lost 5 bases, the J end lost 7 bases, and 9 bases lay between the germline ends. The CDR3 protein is CASSRRGNEQFF. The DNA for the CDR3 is TGTGCCAGCAGTCGGCGGGGAAATGAGCAGTTCTTC.

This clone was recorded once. CDR3 amino acids: CASSIAGGLYEQYF. The CDR3 DNA follows: TGTGCCAGCAGTATAGCGGGAGGACTCTACGAGCAGTACTTC. This rearrangement joins TRBV6-5 to TRBJ2-5; TRBD2 matches 10 bases. TRBJ2-7 explains the end of the DNA better; the J call may be wrong. CDR1 is MNHEY, CDR2 SVGAGI, per germline. This CDR3 is 14 amino acids long.

CDR3 amino acids: CASSSTNRDFHGYTF. The CDR3 coding sequence is TGTGCCAGCAGCTCAACGAACCGGGACTTCCATGGCTACACCTTC. The V and J genes are TRBV5-4 and TRBJ1-2, with TRBD1 as a possible D gene (5 bases). The CDR3 runs 15 residues. V was trimmed by 3 bases and J by 6 bases, leaving 18 bases between them. Germline CDR1 reads SGHNT; CDR2 reads YYREEE (reference sequence). The whole variable domain, remainder taken from reference TRBV5-4 and TRBJ1-2, is ETGVTQSPTHLIKTRGQQVTLRCSSQSGHNTVSWYQQALGQGPQFIFQYYREEENGRGNFPPRFSGLQFPNYSSELNVNALELDDSALYLCASSSTNRDFHGYTFGSGTRLTVV.

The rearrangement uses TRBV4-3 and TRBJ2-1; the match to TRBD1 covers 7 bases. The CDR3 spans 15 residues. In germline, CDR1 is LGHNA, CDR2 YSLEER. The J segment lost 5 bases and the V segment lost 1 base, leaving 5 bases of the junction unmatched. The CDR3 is CASSQVQGTNNEQFF. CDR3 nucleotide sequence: TGCGCCAGCAGCCAAGTACAGGGGACGAACAATGAGCAGTTCTTC.

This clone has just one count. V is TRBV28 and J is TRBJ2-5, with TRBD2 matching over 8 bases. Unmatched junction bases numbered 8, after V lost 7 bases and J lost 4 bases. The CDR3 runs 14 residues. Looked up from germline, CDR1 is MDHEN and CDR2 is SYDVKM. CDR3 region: CASTLGGAVETQYF. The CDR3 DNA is TGTGCCAGCACCCTCGGGGGGGCCGTAGAGACCCAGTACTTC.

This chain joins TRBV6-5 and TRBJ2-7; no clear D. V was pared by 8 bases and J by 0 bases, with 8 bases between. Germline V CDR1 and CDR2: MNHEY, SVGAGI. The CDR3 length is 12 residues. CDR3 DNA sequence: TGTGCCAGCTTTGGCTTCTCCTACGAGCAGTACTTC. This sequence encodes CASFGFSYEQYF.

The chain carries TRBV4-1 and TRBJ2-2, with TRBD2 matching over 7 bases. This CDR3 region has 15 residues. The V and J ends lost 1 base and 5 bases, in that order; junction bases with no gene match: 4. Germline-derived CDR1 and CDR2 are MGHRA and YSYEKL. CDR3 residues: CASSQAWGGTGELFF. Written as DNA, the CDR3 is TGCGCCAGCAGCCAAGCCTGGGGAGGGACCGGGGAGCTGTTTTTT.

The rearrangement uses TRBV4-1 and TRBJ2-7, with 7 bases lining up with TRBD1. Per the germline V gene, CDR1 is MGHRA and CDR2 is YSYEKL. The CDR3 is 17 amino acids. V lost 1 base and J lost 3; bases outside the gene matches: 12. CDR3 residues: CASSQGRGWDRLYEQYF. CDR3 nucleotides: TGCGCCAGCAGCCAAGGTAGGGGCTGGGACAGACTCTACGAGCAGTACTTC.

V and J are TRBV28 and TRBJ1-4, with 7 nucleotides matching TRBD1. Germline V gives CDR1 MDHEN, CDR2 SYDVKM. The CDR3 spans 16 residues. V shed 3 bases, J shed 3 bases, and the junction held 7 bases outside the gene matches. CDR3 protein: CASSFGRGLPNEKLFF. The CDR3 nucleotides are TGTGCCAGCAGTTTCGGCAGGGGGTTGCCTAATGAAAAACTGTTTTTT.

CDR3 nucleotides: TGTGCCAGCAGCGTGACTAGCGGGGGTGATACGCAGTATTTT. Translation: CASSVTSGGDTQYF. This chain connects TRBV9 to TRBJ2-3, with 12 bases lining up with TRBD2. Germline V gene sequence: CDR1 SGDLS, CDR2 YYNGEE. J was trimmed by 6 bases and V by 2 bases; bases with no gene match: 1. The CDR3 spans 14 residues. Supplemented by reference TRBV9 and TRBJ2-3, the full variable domain reads DSGVTQTPKHLITATGQRVTLRCSPRSGDLSVYWYQQSLDQGLQFLIQYYNGEERAKGNILERFSAQQFPDLHSELNLSSLELGDSALYFCASSVTSGGDTQYFGPGTRLTVL.

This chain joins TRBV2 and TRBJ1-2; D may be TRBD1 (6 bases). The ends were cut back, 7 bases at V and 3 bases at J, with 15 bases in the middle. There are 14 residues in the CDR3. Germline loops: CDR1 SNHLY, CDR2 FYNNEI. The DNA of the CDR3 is TGTGCCAGCAATCGAGGGGGAGTCTACTATGGCTACACCTTC. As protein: CASNRGGVYYGYTF.

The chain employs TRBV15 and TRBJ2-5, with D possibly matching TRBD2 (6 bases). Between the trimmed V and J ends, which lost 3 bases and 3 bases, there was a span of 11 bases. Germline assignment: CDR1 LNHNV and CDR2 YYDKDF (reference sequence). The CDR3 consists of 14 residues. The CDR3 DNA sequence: TGTGCCACCAGCAGCGCTGGGGGGAAAGAGACCCAGTACTTC. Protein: CATSSAGGKETQYF. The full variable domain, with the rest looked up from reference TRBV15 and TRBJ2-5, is DAMVIQNPRYQVTQFGKPVTLSCSQTLNHNVMYWYQQKSSQAPKLLFHYYDKDFNNEADTPDNFQSRRPNTSFCFLDIRSPGLGDTAMYLCATSSAGGKETQYFGPGTRLLVL.

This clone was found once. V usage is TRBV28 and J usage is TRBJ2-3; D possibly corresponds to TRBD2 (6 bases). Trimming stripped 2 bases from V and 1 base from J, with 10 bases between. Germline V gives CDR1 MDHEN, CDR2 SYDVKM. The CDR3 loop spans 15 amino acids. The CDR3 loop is CASSLGSSGTDTQYF. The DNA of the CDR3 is TGTGCCAGCAGTTTAGGCTCTAGCGGCACAGATACGCAGTATTTT.

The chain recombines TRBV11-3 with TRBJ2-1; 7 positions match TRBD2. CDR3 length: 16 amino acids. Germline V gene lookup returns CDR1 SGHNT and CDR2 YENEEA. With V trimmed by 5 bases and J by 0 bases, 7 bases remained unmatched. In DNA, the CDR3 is TGTGCCAGCAGCGGTCAGCGGGGCAGCTCCTACAATGAGCAGTTCTTC. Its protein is CASSGQRGSSYNEQFF. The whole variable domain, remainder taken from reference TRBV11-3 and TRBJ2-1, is EAGVVQSPRYKIIEKKQPVAFWCNPISGHNTLYWYLQNLGQGPELLIRYENEEAVDDSQLPKDRFSAERLKGVDSTLKIQPAELGDSAVYLCASSGQRGSSYNEQFFGPGTRLTVL.

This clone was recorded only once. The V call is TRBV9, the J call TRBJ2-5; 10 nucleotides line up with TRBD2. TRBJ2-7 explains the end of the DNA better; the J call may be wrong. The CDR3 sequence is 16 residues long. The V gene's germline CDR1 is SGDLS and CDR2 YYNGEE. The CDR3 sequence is CASSVDLAGGSYEQYF. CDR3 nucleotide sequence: TGTGCCAGCAGCGTCGACTTAGCGGGAGGTTCGTACGAGCAGTACTTC.

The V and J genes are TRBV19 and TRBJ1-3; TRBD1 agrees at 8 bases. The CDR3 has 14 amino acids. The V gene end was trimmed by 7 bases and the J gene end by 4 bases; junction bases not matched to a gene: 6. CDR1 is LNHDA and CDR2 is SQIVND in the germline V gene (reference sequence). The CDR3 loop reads CASIQGASGNTIYF. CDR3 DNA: TGTGCCAGTATTCAGGGGGCTTCAGGAAACACCATATATTTT.

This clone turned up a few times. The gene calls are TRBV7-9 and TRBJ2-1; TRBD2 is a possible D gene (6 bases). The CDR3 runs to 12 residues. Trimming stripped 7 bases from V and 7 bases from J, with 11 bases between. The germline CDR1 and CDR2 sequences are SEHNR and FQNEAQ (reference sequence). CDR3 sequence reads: CASTGVQNEQFF. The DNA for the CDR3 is TGTGCCAGCACGGGGGTTCAAAATGAGCAGTTCTTC.